This T cell receptor beta chain was profiled in a study of T cell repertoires in cytomegalovirus infection (dated by TCRdb to 2018 to 2020). Describing the broader study: Donor HLA type was relevant to the analysis, as public TCR beta signatures indicated carriage of CMV infection together with the matching HLA type. Points the paper makes about the study in general: Cumulative frequency of public TCR beta family members discriminated carriers of CMV infection plus the relevant HLA type in this cohort and an independent 352-donor cohort. The ex vivo response was dominated by HLA-C-restricted CMV-specific TCR beta clonotypes, and the single most frequent clonotype in two of eight donors was supplied by these HLA-C-restricted clonotypes.

These reads were obtained on an Illumina HiSeq 1500. TCRdb cleaned the public reads at Q25 with fastp, built clones with MiXCR and kept in-frame beta chains. Each CDR3 protein appears once, grouped with its most common genes and DNA. For this sample there are 150,000 to 200,000 distinct CDR3 sequences; approximately 19% appear just once. The ten top clones hold roughly 2.9% of the sample. Ends trimmed: V by 4 bases, J by 7 bases; bases unmatched to a gene: 6. From the germline V gene, CDR1 is SGHNT and CDR2 is YENEEA. The CDR3, cysteine through phenylalanine, is 14 amino acids long. Only the CDR3 portion is preserved as DNA: 42 bases, with reading frame beginning at the first base. This clonotype came up many times. It lacks a known antigen. Qualities for individual bases were not recorded, and no much larger clone is one base off.

The V and J genes are TRBV11-3 and TRBJ1-2; 10 middle bases align to TRBD1. Sequencing was carried out using PBMCs. This receptor was obtained from a human donor in good health (CMV status not recorded). Some clones in this sample may be carry-over from other donors' samples. The CDR3 protein: CASSSRQGALGYTF. The nucleotides read TGTGCCAGCAGCTCACGACAGGGGGCTCTTGGCTACACCTTC.